The rows below give T cell receptor beta chains drawn from one sample of a study of CD8+ T cells in alopecia areata. Measured with immunoSEQ multiplex PCR; TCRdb has only the in-frame clones, and not every one. The sample records about 99,000 clones, around 60% being singletons. Sequencing was performed on CD4+ T cells sorted from blood. These receptors were obtained from a human donor in good health. The CDR3 runs from the conserved cysteine through the conserved F or W.

>TRBV5-6
CASSLGGNSNQPQHF
>TRBV4-2
CASSRAEGASGTEAFF
>TRBV6-4
CASSGQGGTDTQYF
>TRBV30
CAWGRYTDTQYF
>TRBV18
CASSPPSSDTQYF
>TRBV15
CATSRDTGNQPQHF
>TRBV5-4
CASSFKAGPGVETQYF
>TRBV10-3
CAISDRVVGNTIYF
>TRBV25-1
CASSAGLSAQHF
>TRBV21-1
CASKGTGTERYEQYF
>TRBV18
CASSPTRQETQYF
>TRBV28
CASSRDGADIQYF
>TRBV5-1
CASNAGGQANTGELFF
>TRBV25-1
CASSVQGGTDTQYF
>TRBV7-2
CASSLAQGAGELFF
>TRBV30
CAWGGTGDYGYTF
>TRBV5-1
CASTVQGNYGYTF
>TRBV25-1
CASSESEGGAKTQYF
>TRBV6-1
CASSEAGFGNQPQHF
>TRBV2
CASSREETQYF
>TRBV7-2
CASSRDGRTASGNTIYF
>TRBV11-2
CASSVQENYGYTF
>TRBV7-2
CASSLQNTGTGSHEQYF
>TRBV29-1
CSVQTLMGAKNIQYF
>TRBV5-1
CASSVPGTAEAFF
>TRBV7-2
CASSSRPGPNTDTQYF